These T cell receptor beta chains were read from a single sample in a study of blood T cell repertoires in COVID-19. Only in-frame clones appear in the TCRdb table, and some are missing; sequencing was by immunoSEQ multiplex PCR. The table shows over 150,000 clones, with roughly 88% occurring only once. Sample: peripheral blood. Every receptor here comes from a man aged 55 to 70 with COVID-19, enrolled during active disease. CDR3s include the opening cysteine and the closing phenylalanine or tryptophan. The order of the fields is V gene, clone size, J gene, D gene, CDR3 DNA, CDR3 protein. D genes are given only for firm matches. Some rows mark clone size as missing; the rest say once, few, many or name a class of expanded clone.

>TRBV5-6|-|TRBJ1-3|-
TGTGCCAGCCAGATAGCGGGAGGTGTGAACACCATATATTTT
CASQIAGGVNTIYF
>TRBV29-1|-|TRBJ1-1|-
TGCAGCGTCCAACAGGTGAACACTGAAGCTTTCTTT
CSVQQVNTEAFF
>TRBV30|-|TRBJ2-7|-
TGTGCCTGGAGTGATAGGGAGATGGGGAGCTACGAGCAGTACTTC
CAWSDREMGSYEQYF
>TRBV9|-|TRBJ2-2|TRBD2
TGTGCCAGCAGCGTAGAAGGGACTAGTTTGACCGGGGAGCTGTTTTTT
CASSVEGTSLTGELFF
>TRBV3-1/TRBV3-2|once|TRBJ2-7|TRBD1
TGTGCCAGCAGCCGACTAAGTATGGCGGGACAGGGAACCTCAGGCTACGAGCAGTACTTC
CASSRLSMAGQGTSGYEQYF
>TRBV6-2/TRBV6-3|-|TRBJ2-1|TRBD1
TGTGCCAGCAGTTACCCTATGGACAGGGACGGCGATGAGCAGTTCTTC
CASSYPMDRDGDEQFF
>TRBV24-1|few|TRBJ2-7|TRBD1
TGTGCCACCAGTGATTGGGGGACAGGCTCCTACGAGCAGTACTTC
CATSDWGTGSYEQYF
>TRBV18|once|TRBJ2-7|-
TGTGCCAGCTCACCAGATATCGGGGGCGAGCAGTACTTC
CASSPDIGGEQYF
>TRBV21-1|-|TRBJ1-1|-
TGTGCCAGCAGCAAAGGGCAGGGGGCAAGGAACACTGAAGCTTTCTTT
CASSKGQGARNTEAFF
>TRBV5-5|-|TRBJ2-1|-
TGTGCCAGCAGCTTCCGAGATAACTCCTACAATGAGCAGTTCTTC
CASSFRDNSYNEQFF
>TRBV6-5|-|TRBJ2-7|-
TGTGCTACAAAGGCGGGGACCTACGAGCAGTACTTC
CATKAGTYEQYF
>TRBV7-2|-|TRBJ2-5|TRBD2
TGTGCCAGCAGCTCGCCGGGACTAGCGGGAGGATTGGAGGAGACCCAGTACTTC
CASSSPGLAGGLEETQYF
>TRBV25-1|-|TRBJ1-1|TRBD1
TGTGCCAGCAAACAGACAGGGGGAAACACTGAAGCTTTCTTT
CASKQTGGNTEAFF
>TRBV18|-|TRBJ1-2|-
TGTGCCAGCTCACCGGTAACAGTCCGGAACTATGGCTACACCTTC
CASSPVTVRNYGYTF
>TRBV7-9|-|TRBJ1-1|TRBD1
TGTGCCAGCAGCGAACGACAGGGCGGGACTGAAGCTTTCTTT
CASSERQGGTEAFF